The 8 T cell receptor beta chains below were found in one sample sequenced in a study of cytomegalovirus exposure and HLA in healthy donors. A multiplex PCR was run with 60 Vbeta primers and 13 Jbeta primers. This table comes from immunoSEQ multiplex PCR, and its TCRdb copy is limited to in-frame clones, with some not included. The sample lists 55,000 to 80,000 clones, 60% to 75% seen once, with roughly 22% in the top ten. Source material: PBMCs. Every receptor here comes from a man between 40 and 49 years old in good health and CMV-seropositive.

The chain couples TRBV5-6 to TRBJ2-5, with D possibly TRBD2 on 7 matching bases. The CDR3 contains 16 residues. Per germline, CDR1 SGHDT and CDR2 YYEEEE. Trimming took off 3 bases at V and 5 bases at J, with 20 bases between the two ends. The DNA for the CDR3 is TGTGCCAGCAGCTCGATAAGGGGGGGGGCGGAGGAGACCCAGTACTTC. It translates to CASSSIRGGAEETQYF.

The chain combines TRBV28 with TRBJ1-1; 7 nucleotides match TRBD1. Germline V CDR1 and CDR2: MDHEN, SYDVKM. Germline trimming cut 4 bases from V and 11 bases from J; bases unmatched to any gene: 13. CDR3 length: 14 amino acids. CDR3 sequence reads: CASSYLGQEVSAFF. CDR3 DNA sequence: TGTGCCAGCAGTTATCTTGGACAGGAGGTGAGTGCTTTCTTT.

This rearrangement joins TRBV12-5 to TRBJ1-5; weak D call: TRBD1 (6 bases). Deletions cut 5 bases from V and 0 bases from J, with 14 bases between. The length of the CDR3 is 16 residues. The germline gives CDR1 LGHNT, CDR2 FRNRAP. The CDR3 region has the DNA TGTGCTAGTGGTGCTAGTTGGGGGCCTAGCAATCAGCCCCAGCATTTT. It yields the protein CASGASWGPSNQPQHF.

The rearrangement uses TRBV19 and TRBJ1-6, with a possible D match to TRBD1 (5 bases). Trimming shortened V by 8 bases and J by 7 bases, and 12 bases separated the two germline ends. The germline gives CDR1 LNHDA, CDR2 SQIVND (reference sequence). The CDR3 is 13 amino acids. DNA of the CDR3: TGTGCCAGTTCCACAGGTCCGAATTCACCCCTCCACTTT. Translation gives CASSTGPNSPLHF. Full variable domain (rest looked up from reference TRBV19 and TRBJ1-6): DGGITQSPKYLFRKEGQNVTLSCEQNLNHDAMYWYRQDPGQGLRLIYYSQIVNDFQKGDIAEGYSVSREKKESFPLTVTSAQKNPTAFYLCASSTGPNSPLHFGNGTRLTVT.

This clone was recorded once. This rearrangement joins TRBV5-1 to TRBJ2-5, with TRBD2 as a possible D gene (5 bases). There are 13 residues in the CDR3. CDR1 SGHRS and CDR2 YFSETQ come from the germline V gene. The V end lost 2 bases, the J end lost 4 bases, and 9 bases lay between the germline ends. The CDR3: CASSFGGRETQYF. Here the CDR3 DNA reads TGCGCCAGCAGCTTCGGCGGGCGAGAGACCCAGTACTTC.

This sequence joins TRBV6-1 and TRBJ1-5, with TRBD1 as a possible D gene (5 bases). The germline V gene encodes CDR1 MNHNS and CDR2 SASEGT. This CDR3 spans 16 amino acids. V lost 1 base and J lost 6, with 16 bases in between. The CDR3 coding sequence is TGTGCCAGCAGTGAAGACTCCCTCCGGAGGGGTCAGCCCCAGCATTTT. Its translation: CASSEDSLRRGQPQHF.

This chain links TRBV28 with TRBJ1-1, with D perhaps matching TRBD1 (5 bases). The germline V gene has CDR1 MDHEN and CDR2 SYDVKM. V lost 1 base and J lost 3, with 12 bases in between. The CDR3 totals 15 residues. CDR3 sequence: CASSLSPGMDTEAFF. In nucleotides, the CDR3 is TGTGCCAGCAGTTTATCGCCAGGGATGGACACTGAAGCTTTCTTT.

V is TRBV28 and J is TRBJ1-2; no clear D. Germline values: CDR1 MDHEN, CDR2 SYDVKM. The CDR3 is 15 residues long. V lost 7 bases and J lost 0, with 15 bases in between. The CDR3 loop is CASTSRGSPNYGYTF. DNA for the CDR3: TGTGCCAGCACGTCCCGGGGATCCCCTAACTATGGCTACACCTTC.